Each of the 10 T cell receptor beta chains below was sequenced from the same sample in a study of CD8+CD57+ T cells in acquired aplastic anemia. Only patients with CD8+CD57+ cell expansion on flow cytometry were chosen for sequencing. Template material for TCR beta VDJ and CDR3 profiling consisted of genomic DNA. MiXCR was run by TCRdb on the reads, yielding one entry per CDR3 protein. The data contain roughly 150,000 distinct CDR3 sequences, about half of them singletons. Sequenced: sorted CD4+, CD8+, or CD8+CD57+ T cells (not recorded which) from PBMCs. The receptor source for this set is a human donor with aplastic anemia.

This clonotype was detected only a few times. CDR3 nucleotide sequence: TGTGCCACAAAACAGGGCCCTAACTATGGCTACACCTTC. Protein product: CATKQGPNYGYTF. The chain uses TRBV19 and TRBJ1-2; TRBD1 might be the D (6 bases). The V end was cut by 10 bases, the J end by 0 bases, with 12 bases between. Germline V gives CDR1 LNHDA, CDR2 SQIVND (reference sequence). The CDR3 sequence is 13 residues long.

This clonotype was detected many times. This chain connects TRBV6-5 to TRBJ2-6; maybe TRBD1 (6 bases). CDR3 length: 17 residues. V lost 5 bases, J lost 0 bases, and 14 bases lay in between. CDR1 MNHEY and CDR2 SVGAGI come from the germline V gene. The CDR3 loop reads CASSHGQRSSGANVLTF. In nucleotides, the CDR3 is TGTGCCAGCAGTCACGGACAGAGGAGCTCTGGGGCCAACGTCCTGACTTTC.

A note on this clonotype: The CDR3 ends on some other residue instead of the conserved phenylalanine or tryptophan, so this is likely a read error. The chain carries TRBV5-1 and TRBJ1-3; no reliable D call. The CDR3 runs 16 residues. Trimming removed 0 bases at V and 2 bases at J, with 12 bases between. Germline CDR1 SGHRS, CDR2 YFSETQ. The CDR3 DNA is TGCGCCAGCAGCTTGGGTCAGCCAAGCCCTGGAAACACCATATATCTT. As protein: CASSLGQPSPGNTIYL.

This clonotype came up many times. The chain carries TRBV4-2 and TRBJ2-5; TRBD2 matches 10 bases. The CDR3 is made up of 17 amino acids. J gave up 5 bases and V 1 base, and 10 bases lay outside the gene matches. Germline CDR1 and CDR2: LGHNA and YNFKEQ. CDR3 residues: CASSQGVASGSSETQYF. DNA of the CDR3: TGTGCCAGCAGCCAAGGGGTGGCTAGCGGGAGTAGTGAGACCCAGTACTTC.

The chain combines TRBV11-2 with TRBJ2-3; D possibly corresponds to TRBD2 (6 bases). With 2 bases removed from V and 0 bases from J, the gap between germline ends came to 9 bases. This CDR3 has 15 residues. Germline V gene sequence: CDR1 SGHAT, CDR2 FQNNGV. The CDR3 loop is CASSLLAGSTDTQYF. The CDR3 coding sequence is TGTGCCAGCAGCTTACTCGCGGGGAGCACAGATACGCAGTATTTT. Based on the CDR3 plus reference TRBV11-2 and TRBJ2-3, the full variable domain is EAGVAQSPRYKIIEKRQSVAFWCNPISGHATLYWYQQILGQGPKLLIQFQNNGVVDDSQLPKDRFSAERLKGVDSTLKIQPAKLEDSAVYLCASSLLAGSTDTQYFGPGTRLTVL.

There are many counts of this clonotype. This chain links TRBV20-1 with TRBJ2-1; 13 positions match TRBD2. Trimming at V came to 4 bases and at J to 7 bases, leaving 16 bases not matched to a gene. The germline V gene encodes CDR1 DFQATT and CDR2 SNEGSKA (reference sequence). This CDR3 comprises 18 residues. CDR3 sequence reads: CSAKRAGTSGTSLNEQFF. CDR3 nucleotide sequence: TGCAGTGCTAAGCGGGCCGGGACTAGCGGGACCTCTTTGAATGAGCAGTTCTTC.

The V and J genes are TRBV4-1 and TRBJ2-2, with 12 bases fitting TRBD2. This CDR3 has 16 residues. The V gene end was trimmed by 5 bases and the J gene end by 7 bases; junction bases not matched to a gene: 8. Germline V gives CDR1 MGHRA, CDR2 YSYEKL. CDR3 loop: CASSASGGAGLGELFF. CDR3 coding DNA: TGCGCCAGCAGCGCTAGCGGGGGGGCGGGCCTCGGGGAGCTGTTTTTT.

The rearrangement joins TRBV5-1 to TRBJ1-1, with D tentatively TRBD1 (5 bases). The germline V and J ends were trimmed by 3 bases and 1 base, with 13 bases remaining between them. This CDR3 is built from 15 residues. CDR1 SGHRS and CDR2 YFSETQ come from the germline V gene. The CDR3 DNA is TGCGCCAGCAGCTCAACTAGCGGGGGGAACACTGAAGCTTTCTTT. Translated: CASSSTSGGNTEAFF.

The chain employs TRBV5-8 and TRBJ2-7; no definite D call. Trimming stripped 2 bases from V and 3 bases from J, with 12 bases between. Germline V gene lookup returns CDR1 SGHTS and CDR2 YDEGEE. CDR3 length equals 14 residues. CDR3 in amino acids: CASSFSAVIYEQYF. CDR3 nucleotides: TGTGCCAGCAGCTTTTCGGCGGTTATCTACGAGCAGTACTTC.

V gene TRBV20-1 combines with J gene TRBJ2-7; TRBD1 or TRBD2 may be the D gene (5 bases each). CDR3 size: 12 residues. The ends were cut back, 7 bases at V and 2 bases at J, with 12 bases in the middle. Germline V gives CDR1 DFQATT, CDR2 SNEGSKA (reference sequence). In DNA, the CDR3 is TGCAGTGAACGGGACGAAACCTACGAGCAGTACTTC. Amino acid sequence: CSERDETYEQYF.